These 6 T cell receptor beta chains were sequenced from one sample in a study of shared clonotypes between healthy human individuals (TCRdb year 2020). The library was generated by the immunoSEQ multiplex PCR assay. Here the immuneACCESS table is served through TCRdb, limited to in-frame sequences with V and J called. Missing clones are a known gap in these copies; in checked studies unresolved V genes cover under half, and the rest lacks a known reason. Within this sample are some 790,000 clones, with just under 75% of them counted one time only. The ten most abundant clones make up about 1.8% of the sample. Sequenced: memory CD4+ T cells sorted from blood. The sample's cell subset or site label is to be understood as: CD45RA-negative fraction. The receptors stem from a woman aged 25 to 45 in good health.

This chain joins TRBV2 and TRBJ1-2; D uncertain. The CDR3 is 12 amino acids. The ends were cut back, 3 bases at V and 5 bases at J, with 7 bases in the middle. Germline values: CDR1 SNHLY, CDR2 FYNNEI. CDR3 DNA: TGTGCCAGCAGTGAGGCACAGTATGGCTACACCTTC. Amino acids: CASSEAQYGYTF.

CDR3 DNA sequence: TGTGCCTGGAGTGGTTTCGGGACTAGCGGGCGCGCAGGGCAGTACTTC. Translated, it gives CAWSGFGTSGRAGQYF. This rearrangement joins TRBV30 to TRBJ2-7, with TRBD2 matching 12 bases. This CDR3 has 16 residues. From germline, CDR1 is GTSNPN and CDR2 SVGIG (reference sequence). Trimming cost V 1 base and J 9 bases; bases outside gene matches: 13.

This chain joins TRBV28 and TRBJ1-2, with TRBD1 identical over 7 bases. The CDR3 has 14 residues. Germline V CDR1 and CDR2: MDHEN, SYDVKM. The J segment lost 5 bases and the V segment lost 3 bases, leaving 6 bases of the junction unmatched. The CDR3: CASSLSAGGYGYTF. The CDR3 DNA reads TGTGCCAGCAGTTTGAGCGCAGGGGGGTATGGCTACACCTTC.

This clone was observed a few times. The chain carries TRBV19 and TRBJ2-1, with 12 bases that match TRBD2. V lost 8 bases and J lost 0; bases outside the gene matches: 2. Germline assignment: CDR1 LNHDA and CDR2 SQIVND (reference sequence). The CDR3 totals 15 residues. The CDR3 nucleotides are TGTGCCAGTGCGACTAGCGGGAGCTCCTACAATGAGCAGTTCTTC. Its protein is CASATSGSSYNEQFF.

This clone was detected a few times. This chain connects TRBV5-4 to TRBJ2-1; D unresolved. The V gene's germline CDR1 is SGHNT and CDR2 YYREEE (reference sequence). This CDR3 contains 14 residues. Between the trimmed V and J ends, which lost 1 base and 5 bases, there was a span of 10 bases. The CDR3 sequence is CASSLMLSDNEQFF. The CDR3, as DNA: TGTGCCAGCAGCTTGATGCTCAGTGACAATGAGCAGTTCTTC. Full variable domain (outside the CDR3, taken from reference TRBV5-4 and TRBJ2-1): ETGVTQSPTHLIKTRGQQVTLRCSSQSGHNTVSWYQQALGQGPQFIFQYYREEENGRGNFPPRFSGLQFPNYSSELNVNALELDDSALYLCASSLMLSDNEQFFGPGTRLTVL.

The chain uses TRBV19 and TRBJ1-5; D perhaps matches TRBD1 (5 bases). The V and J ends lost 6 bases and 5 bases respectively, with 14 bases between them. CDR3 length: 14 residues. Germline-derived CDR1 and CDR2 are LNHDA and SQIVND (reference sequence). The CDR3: CASRPRSGYQPQHF. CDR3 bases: TGTGCCAGTAGGCCCCGGTCAGGGTATCAGCCCCAGCATTTT.